The sequence of this T cell receptor beta chain was determined in a study of CD8+CD57+ T cells in acquired aplastic anemia. There are many counts of this clonotype. V trimming: 5 bases; J trimming: 0 bases; junction bases outside the gene matches: 2. There are 14 residues in the CDR3. Per germline, CDR1 MNHNS and CDR2 SASEGT. Patients chosen for sequencing had shown CD8+CD57+ cell expansion by flow cytometry. At the time of blood sampling, patients had not yet received any therapy. Genomic DNA, serving as template, underwent TCR beta VDJ and CDR3 profiling. MiXCR was run by TCRdb on the reads, yielding one entry per CDR3 protein. This table holds about 150,000 distinct CDR3 sequences, around 48% found once.

This receptor was identified in a human donor with aplastic anemia. Sequencing was done on a sample of sorted CD4+, CD8+, or CD8+CD57+ T cells (not recorded which) from PBMCs. The rearrangement uses TRBV6-1 and TRBJ2-3; 7 bases fit TRBD1. The CDR3 bases are TGTGCCAGCAGTCCGGACAGGAGCACAGATACGCAGTATTTT. Amino acids: CASSPDRSTDTQYF.